This is a list of T cell receptor beta chains from one sample in a study of T cell responses to AZD1222 COVID-19 vaccine. Data came from immunoSEQ multiplex PCR; TCRdb stores just in-frame clones and leaves some out. The sample gives more than 85,000 clones, roughly 83% of which show up once; 14% is in the top ten. The sequences come from peripheral blood, collected 28 days after the second AZD1222 dose. These receptors all stem from an adult who received the AZD1222 COVID-19 vaccine. Each CDR3 is given with its conserved first and last residue. The D gene is left open where the match is weak. Rows give clone size only sometimes, using once, few, many, or a class for an expanded clone.

V	size	D	J	DNA	CDR3
TRBV18	once	NA	TRBJ1-5	TGTGCCAGCTCAATGTCCCCGATTAGCAATCAGCCCCAGCATTTT	CASSMSPISNQPQHF
TRBV29-1	NA	TRBD1	TRBJ1-1	TGCAGCGTGGGCCAGGGGGAAGCCACTGAAGCTTTCTTT	CSVGQGEATEAFF
TRBV2	NA	TRBD1	TRBJ1-5	TGTGCCAGCAGTGCTGGGACAGCTTACAATCAGCCCCAGCATTTT	CASSAGTAYNQPQHF
TRBV18	NA	TRBD1	TRBJ2-7	TGTGCCAGCTCACCCGCGGACAGGGCAAGGGAGCAGTACTTC	CASSPADRAREQYF
TRBV29-1	NA	TRBD1	TRBJ1-4	TGCAGCGTTGAAGGCGGAGGGGGCGCGCGTGAAAAACTGTTTTTT	CSVEGGGGAREKLFF
TRBV7-9	NA	NA	TRBJ2-3	TGTGCCAGCAGCCTCGGACTCCCCGGCACAGATACGCAGTATTTT	CASSLGLPGTDTQYF
TRBV3-1/TRBV3-2	NA	NA	TRBJ2-5	TGTGCCAGCAACCCACTCCCGGCAGAGCTCATCCAAGAGACCCAGTACTTC	CASNPLPAELIQETQYF
TRBV19	NA	NA	TRBJ2-2	TGTGCCAGTCACCCGAGAGGGTGGAACACCGGGGAGCTGTTTTTT	CASHPRGWNTGELFF
TRBV7-2	NA	NA	TRBJ2-7	TGTGCCAGCAGTACCGGAGGGGCCCTTGGCGAGCAGTACTTC	CASSTGGALGEQYF
TRBV25-1	NA	NA	TRBJ1-1	TGTGCCAGCAGGCTGGAGGGCAGGAACACTGAAGCTTTCTTT	CASRLEGRNTEAFF
TRBV18	NA	NA	TRBJ1-1	TGTGCCAGCTCACCCGGACTATCCAGAGAAGCTTTCTTT	CASSPGLSREAFF
TRBV7-2	NA	NA	TRBJ2-7	TGTGCCAGCAGCCCTTCGGACGGCACCTACGAGCAGTACTTC	CASSPSDGTYEQYF
TRBV19	NA	NA	TRBJ1-3	TGTGCCAGTGGGTCCGGGGGGCCAAACACCATATATTTT	CASGSGGPNTIYF
TRBV27	few	NA	TRBJ1-6	TGTGCCAGCAGTCACAGGAATTATTCACCCCTCCACTTT	CASSHRNYSPLHF
TRBV6-5	NA	NA	TRBJ1-5	TGTGCCAGCAGTTACTCGATTATAAGTGGCCAGCCCCAGCATTTT	CASSYSIISGQPQHF
TRBV5-4	NA	TRBD1	TRBJ2-5	TGTGCCAGCAGCTTGGTAGGGACAGGGGAAGAGACCCAGTACTTC	CASSLVGTGEETQYF
TRBV24-1	few	NA	TRBJ1-2	TGTGCCACCAGTGATGCTGACTCAAAGGCCCGCCGGGGCTACACCTTC	CATSDADSKARRGYTF
TRBV6-5	NA	NA	TRBJ2-7	TGTGCCAGCAGTTGTCCGGGGGAGCAGTACTTC	CASSCPGEQYF
TRBV7-2	NA	NA	TRBJ2-1	TGTGCCAGCAGCTTCTCCCTAAAGGAGCAGTTCTTC	CASSFSLKEQFF
TRBV2	NA	NA	TRBJ2-3	TGTGCCAGCAGTGGGTTAACAGATACGCAGTATTTT	CASSGLTDTQYF
TRBV19	NA	TRBD1	TRBJ1-2	TGTGCCAGTAGTCAGCCTTGGGACAGACGGTATGGCTACACCTTC	CASSQPWDRRYGYTF
TRBV6-5	NA	NA	TRBJ1-2	TGTGCCAGCAGGGGGGAGGGCGCTATTTATGGCTACACCTTC	CASRGEGAIYGYTF
TRBV12-5	few	NA	TRBJ1-2	TGTGCTAGTGGTTTGGAATATGGCTACACCTTC	CASGLEYGYTF
TRBV11-3	NA	NA	TRBJ2-7	TGTGCCAGCAGCTTAGCGGCTCTACTCTCCTACGAGCAGTACTTC	CASSLAALLSYEQYF
TRBV13	NA	TRBD1	TRBJ1-2	TGTGCCAGCAGCAGGACAGGGGTCCTTCGTGGCTACACCTTC	CASSRTGVLRGYTF
TRBV10-3	NA	TRBD1	TRBJ1-6	TGTGCCGTTCAGGGGGTAGGATCACCCCTCCACTTT	CAVQGVGSPLHF
TRBV4-3	NA	TRBD2	TRBJ2-7	TGCGCCAGCAGCCAAGATTTTTCTAGCGGGGTTACTACCTACGAGCAGTACTTC	CASSQDFSSGVTTYEQYF
TRBV6-2/TRBV6-3	NA	TRBD1	TRBJ1-5	TGTGCCAGCAGTTACGGGACAGTTGGCCGCCAGCCCCAGCATTTT	CASSYGTVGRQPQHF
TRBV13	NA	NA	TRBJ1-1	TGTGCCAGCAGCTCGAGGACAGATGAAGCTTTCTTT	CASSSRTDEAFF